One T cell receptor beta chain is described in this entry. This clone was seen a few times. Its binding antigen is unknown. No much larger clonotype is one base removed from it; base qualities were not supplied. The sample carries other DNA sequences with the same CDR3. This sample is drawn from a study of blood T cell repertoires in COVID-19 (dated by TCRdb to 2018 to 2021). For the wider study: Collaborator samples came from the United States, Italy and Spain and covered acute and convalescent phases of COVID-19. Sample metadata almost always included a de-identified subject ID, COVID-19 status, age in years and sex. The repertoires were released in a freely available public database intended as a resource for research on the immune response to SARS-CoV-2. The material from the prospective study consisted of cDNA or gDNA derived from T cells, B-cell-depleted T cells, or PBMCs. The dataset comprised deeply sampled blood TCRbeta repertoires from subjects exposed to, actively infected with, or recovered from COVID-19. Where available, HLA class I and class II types were obtained from metadata supplied by the sample provider rather than from assay-based typing. The samples were drawn from the first 160 participants of the ongoing ImmuneRACE study and from under 1,500 subjects provided by 6 global collaborators. Results the study describes overall, beyond this receptor: The quantity of clinical and demographic metadata differed by source and by participant and was supplied without curation.

The immunoSEQ Assay, a bias-controlled multiplex PCR, was used to amplify TCRbeta CDR3 regions from genomic DNA. The authors' pipeline ran thus. The number of nucleated cells in each sample was estimated from the amplification of reference gene primers within the assay. To quantify the absolute abundance of each unique TCRbeta CDR3 rearrangement, sequence reads were collapsed and filtered. Productive Simpson clonality was computed per sample as the square root of Simpson's diversity index over productive rearrangements. The source is immuneACCESS, and TCRdb retained only in-frame sequences with V and J called. Part of the clones is not carried over; for the studies checked, unresolved V genes explain less than half of this, and the remainder is unexplained. Clone size and V and J calls were adopted from that table, with D and trimming inferred from the DNA. Present in this sample are 200,000 to 300,000 clones, around 90% of which were seen just once. More than 0.65% of the sample is held by the ten biggest clonotypes.

At one collaborating source in Seattle, patients were enrolled during active infection and were followed longitudinally through the course of disease. Each collaborating institution followed its own protocols to collect whole blood in K2EDTA tubes. For TCRbeta analysis, collaborator samples were shipped as frozen whole blood, as isolated PBMCs, or as DNA extracted from either sample type. CDR3 length: 12 amino acids, cysteine to phenylalanine. The sequence is cut down to CDR3 DNA, 36 bases in frame from base 1. Trimming removed 5 bases from V and 6 bases from J; the gene matches leave 3 bases unexplained. For CDR1 and CDR2, the germline V gene (reference sequence) lists SEHNR and FQNEAQ.

Sample: peripheral blood. The sequence joins TRBV7-9 to TRBJ2-7; 8 bases in between match TRBD1. The source is a man aged 30-40 years with COVID-19, enrolled during active disease. The CDR3 sequence is CASSGQGGEQYF. The nucleotide sequence is given as TGTGCCAGCAGCGGACAGGGCGGCGAGCAGTACTTC.